A single sample gave rise to the 25 T cell receptor beta chains below, sequenced in a study of cytomegalovirus exposure and HLA in healthy donors. Use of 60 Vbeta and 13 Jbeta primers characterized the PCR. Measured with immunoSEQ multiplex PCR; TCRdb has only the in-frame clones, and not every one. The listing records about 58,000 clones. Sequencing used PBMCs. These receptors were taken from a young woman in good health and CMV-seronegative.

The chain has TRBV2 and TRBJ2-7; the match to TRBD1 covers 8 bases. CDR3 length: 14 amino acids. The V gene's germline CDR1 is SNHLY and CDR2 FYNNEI. The J segment lost 6 bases and the V segment lost 4 bases, leaving 8 bases of the junction unmatched. The CDR3 loop reads CASSGFQGAVEQYF. DNA of the CDR3: TGTGCCAGCAGTGGATTTCAGGGGGCGGTCGAGCAGTACTTC.

V is TRBV27 and J is TRBJ2-2; D possibly corresponds to TRBD1 (5 bases). The CDR3 is made up of 12 amino acids. Germline V gene lookup returns CDR1 MNHEY and CDR2 SMNVEV (reference sequence). The V end was cut by 5 bases, the J end by 5 bases, with 6 bases between. CDR3 sequence (DNA): TGTGCCAGCAGTCGGACAACCGGGGAGCTGTTTTTT. It translates to CASSRTTGELFF.

The V call is TRBV10-3, the J call TRBJ2-7, with D possibly being TRBD1 (6 bases). V was shortened by 5 bases and J by 1 base, with 9 bases between the two germline ends. The CDR3 spans 13 residues. The germline V gene has CDR1 ENHRY and CDR2 SYGVKD. The CDR3 loop reads CAISSDRSYEQYF. The CDR3 region has the DNA TGTGCCATCAGTTCGGACAGATCCTACGAGCAGTACTTC.

This chain joins TRBV29-1 and TRBJ2-7; 9 bases match TRBD1. J was trimmed by 3 bases and V by 0 bases; bases with no gene match: 6. The CDR3 spans 15 residues. Germline V CDR1 and CDR2: SQVTM, ANQGSEA. CDR3 sequence reads: CSVEDPGQGYYEQYF. CDR3 nucleotide sequence: TGCAGCGTTGAAGATCCTGGACAGGGGTACTACGAGCAGTACTTC.

The chain has TRBV6-1 and TRBJ2-7, with 8 nucleotides matching TRBD1. Germline CDR1 is MNHNS and CDR2 is SASEGT. The junction had 11 bases not matched to a gene; V was cut back by 6 bases and J by 4 bases. This CDR3 spans 15 amino acids. CDR3 nucleotide sequence: TGTGCCAGCAGAGGACCCCAGGGGGCAGGATACGAGCAGTACTTC. Residues: CASRGPQGAGYEQYF.

This chain uses TRBV5-1 with TRBJ1-1; no definite D call. This CDR3 has 12 amino acids. V dropped 0 bases and J dropped 6 bases, with 6 bases sitting between them. The germline gives CDR1 SGHRS, CDR2 YFSETQ. The CDR3: CASSLDEAEAFF. DNA for the CDR3: TGCGCCAGCAGCTTGGACGAGGCTGAAGCTTTCTTT.

This chain connects TRBV19 to TRBJ2-7; D perhaps matches TRBD1 (6 bases). The CDR3 runs 14 residues. Germline V gene lookup returns CDR1 LNHDA and CDR2 SQIVND (reference sequence). V was cut by 5 bases and J by 7 bases, with 18 bases left in between. The DNA for the CDR3 is TGTGCCAGTAGTTTGGACAGAGGGTCTGGGGAGCAGTACTTC. This codes for CASSLDRGSGEQYF.

The chain has TRBV5-1 and TRBJ1-3; D is possibly TRBD1 (5 bases). CDR1 and CDR2 (germline): SGHRS, YFSETQ. Trimming shortened V by 0 bases and J by 0 bases, and 7 bases separated the two germline ends. This CDR3 contains 15 residues. CDR3 sequence reads: CASSLGRVSGNTIYF. The CDR3 bases are TGCGCCAGCAGCTTGGGCAGGGTCTCTGGAAACACCATATATTTT.

The rearrangement joins TRBV4-2 to TRBJ2-5; 15 bases are a match to TRBD2. This CDR3 is built from 16 residues. The V gene end was trimmed by 5 bases and the J gene end by 5 bases; junction bases not matched to a gene: 6. Germline lookup yields CDR1 LGHNA and CDR2 YNFKEQ. DNA of the CDR3: TGTGCCAGCAGCTTTACCGGGACTAGCGGGGGGGAGACCCAGTACTTC. Its translation is CASSFTGTSGGETQYF.

The rearrangement joins TRBV30 to TRBJ2-4, with a possible D match to TRBD1 (5 bases). V lost 2 bases and J 1 base, leaving 9 bases between the germline ends. From germline, CDR1 is GTSNPN and CDR2 SVGIG (reference sequence). The CDR3 runs to 14 residues. CDR3 DNA: TGTGCCTGGAGTCCAGGGCTGGCCAAAAACATTCAGTACTTC. Translated, it gives CAWSPGLAKNIQYF.

This sequence joins TRBV18 and TRBJ1-2; D perhaps matches TRBD1 (5 bases). Trimming pared 1 base from V and 6 bases from J, leaving 12 bases between. Germline V gene data show CDR1 as KGHSH and CDR2 as LQKENI. This CDR3 is built from 14 residues. The CDR3 here is CASSPLRDFNGYTF. The DNA for the CDR3 is TGTGCCAGCTCACCACTGAGGGACTTTAATGGCTACACCTTC.

The chain carries TRBV19 and TRBJ2-1, with 10 bases matching TRBD2. The germline CDR1 and CDR2 sequences are LNHDA and SQIVND (reference sequence). Trimming cost V 5 bases and J 7 bases; bases outside gene matches: 8. This CDR3 is 15 amino acids long. CDR3 protein: CASSPLQAGGNEQFF. The CDR3 nucleotides read TGTGCCAGTAGTCCCCTCCAAGCGGGAGGGAATGAGCAGTTCTTC.

The gene calls are TRBV6-5 and TRBJ1-5; 9 bases map to TRBD1. CDR3 length equals 15 residues. Germline CDR1 and CDR2: MNHEY and SVGAGI. With V trimmed by 2 bases and J by 4 bases, 3 bases remained unmatched. CDR3 in DNA: TGTGCCAGCAGTTACACAGGGGGCCCAAATCAGCCCCAGCATTTT. Its translation is CASSYTGGPNQPQHF.

The rearrangement links TRBV5-1 to TRBJ1-4; no firm D call. This CDR3 comprises 14 residues. The V gene lost 0 bases and the J gene lost 8 bases, with 11 bases spanning the gap. Germline loops: CDR1 SGHRS, CDR2 YFSETQ. The CDR3 reads CASSLEGGEEKLFF. For the CDR3, the DNA is TGCGCCAGCAGCTTGGAGGGAGGCGAGGAAAAACTGTTTTTT.

The chain joins TRBV4-1 to TRBJ2-3; 13 bases line up with TRBD2. This CDR3 comprises 16 residues. Unmatched junction bases numbered 6, after V lost 3 bases and J lost 6 bases. Germline CDR1 MGHRA, CDR2 YSYEKL. CDR3 residues: CASSQVLAGGQDTQYF. The CDR3 DNA follows: TGCGCCAGCAGCCAGGTACTAGCGGGGGGGCAGGATACGCAGTATTTT.

The chain combines TRBV5-1 with TRBJ1-1; 7 bases fit TRBD1. CDR3 length: 16 amino acids. CDR1 and CDR2 from the germline V gene are SGHRS and YFSETQ. The trim removed 4 bases at V and 6 bases at J, leaving 15 bases unmatched. The CDR3 coding sequence is TGCGCCAGCAGCCCCGATCCGACAGGGTGGACCGCTGAAGCTTTCTTT. The encoded protein is CASSPDPTGWTAEAFF.

CDR3 sequence (DNA): TGTGCCAGCTCCCCCGGTCACAATCAGCCCCAGCATTTT. Residues: CASSPGHNQPQHF. J is TRBJ1-5 and V is TRBV18; no reliable D call. CDR1 is KGHSH and CDR2 is LQKENI in the germline V gene. The V and J ends lost 6 bases and 3 bases respectively, with 9 bases between them. This CDR3 is built from 13 residues. Full variable domain (missing parts from reference TRBV18 and TRBJ1-5): NAGVMQNPRHLVRRRGQEARLRCSPMKGHSHVYWYRQLPEEGLKFMVYLQKENIIDESGMPKERFSAEFPKEGPSILRIQQVVRGDSAAYFCASSPGHNQPQHFGDGTRLSIL.

V gene TRBV30 combines with J gene TRBJ2-7, with 9 positions matching TRBD1. The germline V gene has CDR1 GTSNPN and CDR2 SVGIG (reference sequence). Trimming at V came to 2 bases and at J to 3 bases, leaving 2 bases not matched to a gene. The CDR3 runs to 13 residues. The CDR3 DNA follows: TGTGCCTGGAGTTGGGACAGGGTCTACGAGCAGTACTTC. It translates to CAWSWDRVYEQYF.

J is TRBJ2-7 and V is TRBV9, with 7 bases identical to TRBD2. V shed 4 bases, J shed 0 bases, and the junction held 4 bases outside the gene matches. Germline CDR1 and CDR2: SGDLS and YYNGEE. The CDR3 covers 14 residues. The CDR3 here is CASSLRDYSYEQYF. DNA of the CDR3: TGTGCCAGCAGCCTGCGGGACTACTCCTACGAGCAGTACTTC.

V is TRBV19 and J is TRBJ1-2; D is ambiguous. V lost 4 bases and J lost 7, with 16 bases in between. The CDR3 consists of 14 residues. Germline CDR1 reads LNHDA; CDR2 reads SQIVND (reference sequence). In nucleotides, the CDR3 is TGTGCCAGTAGTACTCTCCACCCCGCGGGTGGCTACACCTTC. It encodes CASSTLHPAGGYTF.

This sequence joins TRBV5-1 and TRBJ2-3; a possible D gene is TRBD2 (5 bases). Trimming left V 3 bases short and J 0 bases short, with 11 bases between. The CDR3 sequence is 15 residues long. Germline V gene data show CDR1 as SGHRS and CDR2 as YFSETQ. The CDR3 DNA reads TGCGCCAGCAGCTCCAGCGGAACTAGCACAGATACGCAGTATTTT. Amino acid sequence: CASSSSGTSTDTQYF.

This chain connects TRBV7-2 to TRBJ1-5; possibly TRBD1 for D (5 bases). The CDR3 length is 15 residues. The V gene lost 3 bases and the J gene lost 0 bases, with 9 bases spanning the gap. Germline loops: CDR1 SGHTA, CDR2 FQGNSA. CDR3 sequence: CASSFWGDSNQPQHF. The CDR3 nucleotides read TGTGCCAGCAGCTTTTGGGGGGATAGCAATCAGCCCCAGCATTTT.

The chain recombines TRBV10-2 with TRBJ2-7; weak D call: TRBD1 (8 bases). Germline V gives CDR1 WSHSY, CDR2 SAAADI. The length of the CDR3 is 14 residues. V shed 6 bases and J shed 2 bases, with 14 bases lying between them. As DNA, the CDR3 is TGCGCCAGCAGGGCACAGGGGGGGACCTACGAGCAGTACTTC. Protein sequence: CASRAQGGTYEQYF.

The chain combines TRBV2 with TRBJ1-3; 9 nucleotides align to TRBD1. The CDR3 runs 17 residues. Germline V gene sequence: CDR1 SNHLY, CDR2 FYNNEI. The V gene end was trimmed by 8 bases and the J gene end by 4 bases; junction bases not matched to a gene: 15. The CDR3 DNA reads TGTGCCAGCCGGGGGACAGGGTTGGGATGGCGAGGAAACACCATATATTTT. Encoded protein: CASRGTGLGWRGNTIYF.

According to its frequency, this clone is medium-sized. This rearrangement joins TRBV6-4 to TRBJ2-3; tentatively, D is TRBD2 (6 bases). The CDR3 extends over 13 amino acids. V lost 5 bases, J lost 0 bases, and 6 bases lay in between. Per the germline V gene, CDR1 is MRHNA and CDR2 is SNTAGT. CDR3 loop: CASSSGSTDTQYF. The CDR3 DNA reads TGTGCCAGCAGTAGCGGGAGCACAGATACGCAGTATTTT.